This TCR beta chain was observed in a study of cytomegalovirus exposure and HLA in healthy donors. Across the whole study: Among around 170 million T cells, an earlier analysis found roughly 100 million unique TCR beta sequences. Study-wide points: Diagnosis of cytomegalovirus status made by the classifier reportedly showed high specificity and sensitivity. The study designated around 150 TCR beta chains cytomegalovirus-associated.

Notes on this clone: As yet, its antigen is unknown.

PCR used 60 Vbeta primers and 13 Jbeta primers. As handled by the study authors: Later, roughly 77 million unique TCR beta chains were counted in an analysis, and approximately 9.9 million of them were shared. TCRdb's table, derived via immunoSEQ multiplex PCR, lists solely in-frame clones and lacks some. V and J calls and clone size follow that table, whereas D and trimming were derived from the DNA. In the table there are under 150,000 clones, 70% to 85% of which are singletons. The CDR3 sequence is 14 residues long. The germline V gene encodes CDR1 KGHSH and CDR2 LQKENI. Trimming removed 2 bases at V and 3 bases at J, with 11 bases between.

The specimen sequenced was PBMCs. This chain connects TRBV18 to TRBJ2-7; weak D call: TRBD1 (6 bases). This TCR was recovered from a woman aged 18 to 35 in good health and CMV-seronegative. The CDR3 DNA sequence: TGTGCCAGCTCACCAGTGGGGACAAACTACGAGCAGTACGTC. The encoded protein is CASSPVGTNYEQYV.